The 16 T cell receptor beta chains in this list originate from one sample, sequenced in a study of blood T cell repertoires in COVID-19. The repertoire was sequenced with immunoSEQ multiplex PCR; TCRdb's copy has only in-frame clones and lacks some. The sample contains about 140,000 clones, 80% of which appear only once. The specimen was peripheral blood. Receptors originate from a man in his 70s who had recovered from COVID-19.

The chain combines TRBV19 with TRBJ2-1; D may be TRBD2 (6 bases). The V gene's germline CDR1 is LNHDA and CDR2 SQIVND (reference sequence). This CDR3 contains 17 residues. With 5 bases removed from V and 6 bases from J, the gap between germline ends came to 23 bases. CDR3 sequence (DNA): TGTGCCAGTAGTTTCCAACGCCCCGGGAGAGGAGGCAATGAGCAGTTCTTC. Amino acid sequence: CASSFQRPGRGGNEQFF. Based on the CDR3 plus reference TRBV19 and TRBJ2-1, the full variable domain is DGGITQSPKYLFRKEGQNVTLSCEQNLNHDAMYWYRQDPGQGLRLIYYSQIVNDFQKGDIAEGYSVSREKKESFPLTVTSAQKNPTAFYLCASSFQRPGRGGNEQFFGPGTRLTVL.

This clone came up a few times. Sequence at one end of the junction differs from germline and may be a read error. This chain links TRBV4-1 with TRBJ1-1, with a possible D match to TRBD1 (5 bases). The CDR3 is 18 residues long. Germline V gene sequence: CDR1 MGHRA, CDR2 YSYEKL. The CDR3 loop is CASSQERGDKFMGTGAFF. Written as DNA, the CDR3 is TGCGCCAGCAGCCAAGAACGGGGCGATAAGTTTATGGGGACTGGAGCTTTCTTT.

The V call is TRBV5-5, the J call TRBJ2-3; 8 bases map to TRBD1. The CDR3 loop spans 16 amino acids. CDR1 and CDR2 (germline): SGHKS, YYEKEE (reference sequence). J gave up 2 bases and V 4 bases, and 9 bases lay outside the gene matches. CDR3 sequence: CASSPGQGAFTDTQYF. The CDR3 region has the DNA TGTGCCAGCAGCCCTGGGCAGGGGGCGTTCACAGATACGCAGTATTTT. Drawing the rest from reference TRBV5-5 and TRBJ2-3, the complete variable domain is DAGVTQSPTHLIKTRGQQVTLRCSPISGHKSVSWYQQVLGQGPQFIFQYYEKEERGRGNFPDRFSARQFPNYSSELNVNALLLGDSALYLCASSPGQGAFTDTQYFGPGTRLTVL.

The chain recombines TRBV6-6 with TRBJ1-1; D is unclear. V dropped 5 bases and J dropped 0 bases, with 22 bases sitting between them. The CDR3 is 18 residues long. Germline V CDR1 and CDR2: MNHNY, SVGAGI (reference sequence). CDR3 bases: TGTGCCAGCAGTCGACCTAGGTGGTTAGAGCCAATGAACACTGAAGCTTTCTTT. Its translation is CASSRPRWLEPMNTEAFF.

The rearrangement joins TRBV10-3 to TRBJ2-5; possible D gene TRBD2, 5 bases. Germline-derived CDR1 and CDR2 are ENHRY and SYGVKD. The V end lost 3 bases, the J end lost 2 bases, and 16 bases lay between the germline ends. The CDR3 consists of 16 residues. The CDR3 spells CAISDSASGYQETQYF. The CDR3 nucleotides are TGTGCCATCAGTGATTCGGCCAGCGGATATCAAGAGACCCAGTACTTC.

Notes on this clone: Distinct nucleotide sequences in the sample also encode this CDR3. V usage is TRBV4-3 and J usage is TRBJ2-7, with 10 bases that match TRBD1. This CDR3 has 13 amino acids. Germline V gives CDR1 LGHNA, CDR2 YSLEER. Germline trimming cut 6 bases from V and 4 bases from J; bases unmatched to any gene: 3. The CDR3 sequence is CASSRDRGYEQYF. The CDR3 region has the DNA TGCGCCAGCAGTCGGGACAGGGGTTACGAGCAGTACTTC.

The rearrangement joins TRBV12-5 to TRBJ2-3; D perhaps matches TRBD1 (6 bases). This CDR3 comprises 17 residues. CDR1 is LGHNT and CDR2 is FRNRAP in the germline V gene. Trimming stripped 11 bases from V and 4 bases from J, with 28 bases between. CDR3 amino acids: CASGGGQQGLGADTQYF. CDR3 bases: TGTGCTTCTGGTGGCGGACAACAGGGCTTGGGGGCAGATACGCAGTATTTT.

The gene calls are TRBV7-8 and TRBJ1-2; D is ambiguous. CDR1 is SGHVS, CDR2 FQNEAQ, per germline. V lost 1 base, J lost 6 bases, and 18 bases lay in between. CDR3 length: 16 amino acids. The CDR3 here is CASSLDFYAGPDGYTF. Here the CDR3 DNA reads TGTGCCAGCAGCTTAGACTTCTACGCAGGTCCGGATGGCTACACCTTC. Filled out from reference TRBV7-8 and TRBJ1-2, the complete variable domain reads GAGVSQSPRYKVAKRGQDVALRCDPISGHVSLFWYQQALGQGPEFLTYFQNEAQLDKSGLPSDRFFAERPEGSVSTLKIQRTQQEDSAVYLCASSLDFYAGPDGYTFGSGTRLTVV.

This sequence joins TRBV7-6 and TRBJ2-5; 9 bases align to TRBD2. The CDR3 has 16 residues. Per the germline V gene, CDR1 is SGHVS and CDR2 is FNYEAQ. With V trimmed by 3 bases and J by 5 bases, 10 bases remained unmatched. The CDR3 sequence: CASSFYSREGRETQYF. In DNA, the CDR3 is TGTGCCAGCAGCTTCTACTCGCGGGAGGGTCGCGAGACCCAGTACTTC.

The chain employs TRBV21-1 and TRBJ2-5; no check of the table's D call, TRBD2, against the DNA was made. TRBV21-1 is a pseudogene. The CDR3 extends over 15 amino acids. CDR3 bases: TGTGCCAGCAGCAACCCGAGGGCGTGTCAAGAGACCCAGTACTTC. It specifies CASSNPRACQETQYF.

CDR3 residues: CASSIEATNEKLFF. CDR3 nucleotide sequence: TGTGCCAGCAGTATAGAGGCAACTAATGAAAAACTGTTTTTT. The V and J genes are TRBV6-5 and TRBJ1-4, with D uncertain. Germline V gene data show CDR1 as MNHEY and CDR2 as SVGAGI. The CDR3 has 14 residues. Trimming removed 5 bases at V and 0 bases at J, with 7 bases between.

This chain uses TRBV5-5 with TRBJ2-7, with D perhaps matching TRBD2 (6 bases). Germline V CDR1 and CDR2: SGHKS, YYEKEE (reference sequence). This CDR3 comprises 16 residues. Trimming took 0 bases from V and 1 from J, leaving 14 bases between them. The CDR3 region is CASSLAGSGASYEQYF. The CDR3 region has the DNA TGTGCCAGCAGCTTGGCCGGATCGGGAGCATCCTACGAGCAGTACTTC.

The genes are TRBV9 and TRBJ2-1; 8 nucleotides agree with TRBD2. The V gene end was trimmed by 0 bases and the J gene end by 3 bases; junction bases not matched to a gene: 5. The CDR3 extends over 16 amino acids. Per germline, CDR1 SGDLS and CDR2 YYNGEE. The CDR3 DNA reads as TGTGCCAGCAGCGTAGAGGCTCGGGGGGGCTACAATGAGCAGTTCTTC. Its translation: CASSVEARGGYNEQFF.

This chain joins TRBV27 and TRBJ2-3; D is uncertain. CDR3 size: 14 residues. The germline gives CDR1 MNHEY, CDR2 SMNVEV (reference sequence). V lost 5 bases to trimming and J lost 5 bases, with 14 bases between them. CDR3 in DNA: TGTGCCAGCAGTCCCCAGGCGACCCGAGATACGCAGTATTTT. This gives the protein CASSPQATRDTQYF.

This chain uses TRBV12-3 or TRBV12-4 with TRBJ2-7; 10 bases match TRBD2. The CDR3 consists of 13 residues. The trim removed 6 bases at V and 4 bases at J, leaving 3 bases unmatched. The CDR3: CASRLAGVYEQYF. CDR3 coding DNA: TGTGCCAGCAGGCTAGCGGGAGTTTACGAGCAGTACTTC.

This clone was seen a single time. The chain is built from TRBV19 and TRBJ2-1; 11 nucleotides agree with TRBD2. Looked up from germline, CDR1 is LNHDA and CDR2 is SQIVND (reference sequence). The CDR3 contains 15 residues. V shed 5 bases, J shed 5 bases, and the junction held 5 bases outside the gene matches. DNA for the CDR3: TGTGCCAGTAGTGTTACTAGCGGGGGCCACAATGAGCAGTTCTTC. Translated, it gives CASSVTSGGHNEQFF.